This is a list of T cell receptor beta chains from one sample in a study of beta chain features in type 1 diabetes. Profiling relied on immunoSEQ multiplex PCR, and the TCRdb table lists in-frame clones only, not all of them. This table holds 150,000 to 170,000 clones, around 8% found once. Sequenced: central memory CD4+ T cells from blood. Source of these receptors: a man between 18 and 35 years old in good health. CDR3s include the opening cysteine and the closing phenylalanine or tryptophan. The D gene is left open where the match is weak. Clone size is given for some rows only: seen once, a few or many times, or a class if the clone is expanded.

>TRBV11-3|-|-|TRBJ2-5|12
CASSLDKQTQYF
TGTGCCAGCAGCTTAGATAAGCAGACCCAGTACTTC
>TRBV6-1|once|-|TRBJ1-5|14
CASSGGHDDQPQHF
TGTGCCAGCAGTGGTGGACATGATGATCAGCCCCAGCATTTT
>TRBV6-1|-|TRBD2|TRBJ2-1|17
CASSGSGSGRTYNEQFF
TGTGCCAGCAGTGGGTCGGGTAGCGGGAGGACCTACAATGAGCAGTTCTTC
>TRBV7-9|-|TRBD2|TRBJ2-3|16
CASSPGLAGDRDTQYF
TGTGCCAGCAGCCCGGGACTAGCGGGAGATAGAGATACGCAGTATTTT
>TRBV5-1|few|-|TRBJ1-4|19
CASSLAKLRDVSTNEKLFF
TGCGCCAGCAGCTTGGCCAAGTTGCGGGACGTATCAACTAATGAAAAACTGTTTTTT
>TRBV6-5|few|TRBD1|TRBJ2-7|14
CASRRGQGNYEQYF
TGTGCCAGCAGGAGAGGACAGGGGAACTACGAGCAGTACTTC
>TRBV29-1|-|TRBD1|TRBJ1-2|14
CSVSGTGEKHGYTF
TGCAGCGTTTCCGGGACAGGGGAAAAACATGGCTACACCTTC
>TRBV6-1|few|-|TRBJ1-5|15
CASSEASAGNQPQHF
TGTGCCAGCAGTGAAGCGTCGGCGGGCAATCAGCCCCAGCATTTT
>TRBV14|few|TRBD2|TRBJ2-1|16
CASSPLGAGGYNEQFF
TGTGCCAGCAGCCCCCTTGGGGCGGGAGGATACAATGAGCAGTTCTTC
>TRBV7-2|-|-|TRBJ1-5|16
CASSLGNSRGGRPQHF
TGTGCCAGCAGCTTAGGGAACTCAAGGGGAGGGCGGCCCCAGCATTTT
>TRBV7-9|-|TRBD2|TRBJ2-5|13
CASSRGLAETQYF
TGTGCCAGCAGCCGGGGACTAGCAGAGACCCAGTACTTC
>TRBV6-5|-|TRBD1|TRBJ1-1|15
CASSPGQGKGTEAFF
TGTGCCAGCAGCCCGGGACAGGGTAAGGGCACTGAAGCTTTCTTT
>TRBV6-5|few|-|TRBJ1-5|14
CASSYHRFDQPQHF
TGTGCCAGCAGTTATCACAGGTTCGATCAGCCCCAGCATTTT
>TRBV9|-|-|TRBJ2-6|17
CASSVVGLVSGANVLTF
TGTGCCAGCAGCGTAGTTGGACTCGTCTCTGGGGCCAACGTCCTGACTTTC
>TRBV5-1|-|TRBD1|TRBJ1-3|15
CASSLAGGSGNTIYF
TGCGCCAGCAGCCTAGCAGGGGGCTCTGGAAACACCATATATTTT
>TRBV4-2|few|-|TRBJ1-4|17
CASSQVGGRGSNEKLFF
TGTGCCAGCAGCCAAGTAGGTGGCAGGGGCTCTAATGAAAAACTGTTTTTT
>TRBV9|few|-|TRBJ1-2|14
CASSAKQVLYGYTF
TGTGCCAGCAGCGCCAAACAGGTCCTCTATGGCTACACCTTC
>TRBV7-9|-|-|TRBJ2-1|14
CASGLRYSYNEQFF
TGTGCCAGCGGGCTACGGTACTCCTACAATGAGCAGTTCTTC
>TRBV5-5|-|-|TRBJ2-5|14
CASSSYQGRETQYF
TGTGCCAGCAGCTCGTATCAGGGTAGAGAGACCCAGTACTTC
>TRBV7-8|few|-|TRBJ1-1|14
CASSRQSMNTEAFF
TGTGCCAGCAGCCGACAGAGCATGAACACTGAAGCTTTCTTT
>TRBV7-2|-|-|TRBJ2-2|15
CASSFSGVNTGELFF
TGTGCCAGCAGCTTCTCGGGGGTTAACACCGGGGAGCTGTTTTTT
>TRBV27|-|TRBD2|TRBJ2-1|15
CASSLWSGGINEQFF
TGTGCCAGCAGTTTATGGAGCGGGGGGATCAATGAGCAGTTCTTC
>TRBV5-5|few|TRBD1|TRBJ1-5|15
CASSTDRTAGQPQHF
TGTGCCAGCAGCACGGACAGGACCGCTGGTCAGCCCCAGCATTTT
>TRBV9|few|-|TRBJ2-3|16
CASSPRWDLRGDTQYF
TGTGCCAGCAGCCCGAGGTGGGATCTCAGGGGAGATACGCAGTATTTT
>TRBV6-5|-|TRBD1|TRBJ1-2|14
CASSPRGRAGGYTF
TGTGCCAGCAGCCCCAGGGGGCGAGCGGGGGGCTACACCTTC
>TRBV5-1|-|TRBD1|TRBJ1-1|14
CASRPGGADTEAFF
TGCGCCAGCAGACCAGGGGGCGCAGACACTGAAGCTTTCTTT
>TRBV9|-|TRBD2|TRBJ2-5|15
CASSVLAGPQETQYF
TGTGCCAGCAGCGTACTAGCGGGACCACAAGAGACCCAGTACTTC
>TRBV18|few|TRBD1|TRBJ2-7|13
CASSRQGAREQYF
TGTGCCAGCTCAAGGCAGGGGGCGCGAGAGCAGTACTTC
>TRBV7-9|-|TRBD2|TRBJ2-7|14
CASSFRGVDYEQYF
TGTGCCAGCAGCTTCCGGGGGGTGGACTACGAGCAGTACTTC
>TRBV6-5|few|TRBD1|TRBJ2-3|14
CASRSTGFTDTQYF
TGTGCCAGCAGGTCGACAGGGTTCACAGATACGCAGTATTTT
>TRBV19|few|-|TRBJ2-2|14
CATSPGASTGELFF
TGTGCCACCTCACCAGGGGCGAGCACCGGGGAGCTGTTTTTT
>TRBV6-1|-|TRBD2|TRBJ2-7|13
CASRVAGFYEQYF
TGTGCCAGCAGAGTAGCGGGGTTCTACGAGCAGTACTTC
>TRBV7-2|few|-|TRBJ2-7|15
CASSQGLASTYEQYF
TGCGCCAGCAGCCAAGGGCTAGCGTCGACCTACGAGCAGTACTTC
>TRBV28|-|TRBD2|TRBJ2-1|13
CATGLAPPNEQFF
TGTGCCACCGGACTAGCCCCCCCCAATGAGCAGTTCTTC
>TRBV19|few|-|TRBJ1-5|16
CASSIVRGVSNQPQHF
TGTGCCAGTAGTATAGTACGCGGCGTTAGCAATCAGCCCCAGCATTTT
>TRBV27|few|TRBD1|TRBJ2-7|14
CASRLSGQSYEQYF
TGTGCCAGCAGACTTTCGGGACAGTCCTACGAGCAGTACTTC
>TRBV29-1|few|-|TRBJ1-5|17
CSVEEAAPTIRNQPQHF
TGCAGCGTTGAAGAGGCAGCACCAACTATACGCAATCAGCCCCAGCATTTT
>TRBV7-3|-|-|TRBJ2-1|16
CASSLGFLDGDDEQFF
TGTGCCAGCAGCTTAGGCTTCCTAGACGGGGATGATGAGCAGTTCTTC
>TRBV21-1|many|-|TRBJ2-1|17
CASSKLPDRAEYNEQFF
TGTGCCAGCAGCAAATTGCCTGACAGGGCAGAGTACAATGAGCAGTTCTTC
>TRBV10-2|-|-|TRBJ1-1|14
CASSEVGSNTEAFF
TGCGCCAGCAGTGAGGTGGGCTCGAACACTGAAGCTTTCTTT
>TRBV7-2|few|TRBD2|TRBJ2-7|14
CASSLVAGGYEQYF
TGTGCCAGCAGCTTGGTAGCGGGGGGCTACGAGCAGTACTTC
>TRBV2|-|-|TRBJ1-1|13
CASSKRLQAEAFF
TGTGCCAGCAGTAAAAGGTTGCAGGCAGAAGCTTTCTTT
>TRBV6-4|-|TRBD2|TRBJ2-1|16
CASSDYSGSSYNEQFF
TGTGCCAGCAGTGATTACAGCGGGAGCTCCTACAATGAGCAGTTCTTC
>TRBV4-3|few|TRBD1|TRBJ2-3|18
CASSQFTGVRIPLDTQYF
TGCGCCAGCAGCCAATTTACAGGGGTTAGAATTCCACTAGATACGCAGTATTTT
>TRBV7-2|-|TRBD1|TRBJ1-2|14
CASSRGQGIWGYTF
TGTGCCAGCAGCCGGGGACAGGGGATATGGGGCTACACCTTC
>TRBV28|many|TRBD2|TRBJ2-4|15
CASSSQLAGGTIQYF
TGTGCCAGCAGTTCCCAACTAGCGGGAGGGACCATTCAGTACTTC
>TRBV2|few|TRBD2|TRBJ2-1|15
CASSHGLAVYNEQFF
TGTGCCAGCAGCCACGGACTAGCGGTTTACAATGAGCAGTTCTTC
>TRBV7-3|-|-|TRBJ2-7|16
CASSLSGGVGTYEQYF
TGTGCCAGCAGCTTATCCGGCGGGGTAGGGACCTACGAGCAGTACTTC
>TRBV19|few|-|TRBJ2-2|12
CASSMRGGELFF
TGTGCCAGTAGTATGAGAGGAGGGGAGCTGTTTTTT
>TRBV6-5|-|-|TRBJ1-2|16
CASSYTGVSPYYGYTF
TGTGCCAGCAGTTACACCGGGGTTTCCCCCTATTATGGCTACACCTTC
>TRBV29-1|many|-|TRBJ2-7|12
CSVVPGMDEQYF
TGCAGCGTTGTCCCTGGCATGGACGAGCAGTACTTC
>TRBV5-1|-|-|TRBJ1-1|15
CASSAGTRPNTEAFF
TGCGCCAGCAGCGCCGGGACAAGACCCAACACTGAAGCTTTCTTT
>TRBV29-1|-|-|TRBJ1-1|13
CSARIGGDTEAFF
TGCAGCGCGAGAATAGGGGGGGACACTGAAGCTTTCTTT
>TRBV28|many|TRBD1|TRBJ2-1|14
CASRTGLSYNEQFF
TGTGCCAGCAGGACAGGGCTCTCCTACAATGAGCAGTTCTTC
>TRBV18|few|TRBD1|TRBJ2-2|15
CASSPLLDRTGELFF
TGTGCCAGCTCACCACTCCTGGACAGGACCGGGGAGCTGTTTTTT
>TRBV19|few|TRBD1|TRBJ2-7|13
CATRDRGTYEQYF
TGTGCCACCCGGGACAGGGGAACCTACGAGCAGTACTTC
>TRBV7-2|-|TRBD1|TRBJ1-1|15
CASSHRQGANTEAFF
TGTGCCAGCAGCCACCGACAGGGAGCGAACACTGAAGCTTTCTTT
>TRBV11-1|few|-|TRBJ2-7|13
CASSSLFRGEQYF
TGTGCCAGCAGCTCCCTATTTCGGGGCGAGCAGTACTTC
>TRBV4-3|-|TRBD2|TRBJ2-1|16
CASSLTAGGFYNEQFF
TGCGCCAGCAGCCTTACGGCGGGGGGGTTTTACAATGAGCAGTTCTTC
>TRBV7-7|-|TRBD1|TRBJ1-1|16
CASSLVSGQGGTEAFF
TGTGCCAGCAGCTTAGTTTCGGGACAGGGGGGGACTGAAGCTTTCTTT